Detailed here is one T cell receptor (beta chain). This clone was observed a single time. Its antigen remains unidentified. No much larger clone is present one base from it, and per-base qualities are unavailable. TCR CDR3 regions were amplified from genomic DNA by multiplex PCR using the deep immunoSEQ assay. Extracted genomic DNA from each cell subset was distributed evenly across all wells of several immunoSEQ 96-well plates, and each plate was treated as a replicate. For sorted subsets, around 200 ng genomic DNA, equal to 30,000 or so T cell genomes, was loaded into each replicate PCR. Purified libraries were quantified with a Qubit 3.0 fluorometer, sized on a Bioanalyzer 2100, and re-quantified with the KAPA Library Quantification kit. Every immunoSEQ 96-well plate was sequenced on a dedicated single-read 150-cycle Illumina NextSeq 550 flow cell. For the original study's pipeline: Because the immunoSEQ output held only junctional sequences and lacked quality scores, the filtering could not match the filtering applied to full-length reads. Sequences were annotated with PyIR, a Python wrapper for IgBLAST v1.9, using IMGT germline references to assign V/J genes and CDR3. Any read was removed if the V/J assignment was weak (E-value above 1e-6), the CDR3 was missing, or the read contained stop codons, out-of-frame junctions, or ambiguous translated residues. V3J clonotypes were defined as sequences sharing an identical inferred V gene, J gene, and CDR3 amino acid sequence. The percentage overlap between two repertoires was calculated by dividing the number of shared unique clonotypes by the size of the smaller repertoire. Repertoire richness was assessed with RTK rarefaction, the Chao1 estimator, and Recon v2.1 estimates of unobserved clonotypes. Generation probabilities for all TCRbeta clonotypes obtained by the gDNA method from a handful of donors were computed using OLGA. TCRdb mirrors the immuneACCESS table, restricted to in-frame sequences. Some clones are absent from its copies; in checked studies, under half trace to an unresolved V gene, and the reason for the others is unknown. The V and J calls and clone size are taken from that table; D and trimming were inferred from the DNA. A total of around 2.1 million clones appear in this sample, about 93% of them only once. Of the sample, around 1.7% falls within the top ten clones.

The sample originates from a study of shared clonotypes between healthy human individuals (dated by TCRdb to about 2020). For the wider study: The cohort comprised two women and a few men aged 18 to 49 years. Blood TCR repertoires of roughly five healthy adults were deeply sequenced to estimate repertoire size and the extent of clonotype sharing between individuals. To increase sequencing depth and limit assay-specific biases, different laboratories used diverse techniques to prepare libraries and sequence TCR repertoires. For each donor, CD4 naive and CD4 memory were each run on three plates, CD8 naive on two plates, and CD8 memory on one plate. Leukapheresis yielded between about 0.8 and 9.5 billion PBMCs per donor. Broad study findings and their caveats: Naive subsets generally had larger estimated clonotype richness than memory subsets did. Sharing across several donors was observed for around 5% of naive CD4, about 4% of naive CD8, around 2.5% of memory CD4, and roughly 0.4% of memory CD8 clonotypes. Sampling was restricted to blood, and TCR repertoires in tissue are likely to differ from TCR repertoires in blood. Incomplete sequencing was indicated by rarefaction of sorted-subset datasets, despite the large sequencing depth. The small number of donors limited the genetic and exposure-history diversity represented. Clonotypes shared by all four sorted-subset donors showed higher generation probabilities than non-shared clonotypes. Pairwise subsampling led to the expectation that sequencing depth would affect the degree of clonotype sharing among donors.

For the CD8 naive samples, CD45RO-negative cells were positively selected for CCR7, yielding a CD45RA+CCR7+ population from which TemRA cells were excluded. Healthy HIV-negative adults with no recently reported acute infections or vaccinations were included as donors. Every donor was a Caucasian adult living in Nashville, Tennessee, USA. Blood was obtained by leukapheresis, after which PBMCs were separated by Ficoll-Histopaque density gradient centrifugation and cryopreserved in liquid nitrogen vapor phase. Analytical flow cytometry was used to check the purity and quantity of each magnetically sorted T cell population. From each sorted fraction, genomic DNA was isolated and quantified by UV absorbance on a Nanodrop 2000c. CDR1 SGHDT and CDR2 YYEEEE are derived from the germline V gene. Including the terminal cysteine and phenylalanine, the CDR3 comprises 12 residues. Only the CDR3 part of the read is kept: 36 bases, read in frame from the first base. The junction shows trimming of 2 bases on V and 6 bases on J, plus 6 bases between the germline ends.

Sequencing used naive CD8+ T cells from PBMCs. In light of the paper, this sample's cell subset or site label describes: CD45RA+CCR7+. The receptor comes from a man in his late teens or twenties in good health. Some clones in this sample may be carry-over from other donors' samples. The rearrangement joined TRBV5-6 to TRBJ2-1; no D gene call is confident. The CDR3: CASSFITNEQFF. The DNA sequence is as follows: TGTGCCAGCAGCTTTATCACCAATGAGCAGTTCTTC.